This T cell receptor beta chain appears in the sequencing data of a study of T cells in localized non-small cell lung cancer. General study findings and limits: Only one tumor region was sequenced, so heterogeneity remains possible. Appearance in adjacent lung was seen for a median approximately 59 of the top 100 tumor clones. Uninvolved nearby lung showed the greatest T cell clonality, exceeding that found in tumor. Higher blood T cell density tracked longer overall survival.

The CDR3 consists of 13 residues. Per germline, CDR1 SGHNT and CDR2 YENEEA. V was trimmed by 3 bases and J by 7 bases, leaving 10 bases between them. Assay: immunoSEQ multiplex PCR; the TCRdb copy retains only in-frame clones and omits some. Here the sample spans around 24,000 clones, roughly 90% being singletons. Regarding this clone: Antigen specificity is unknown.

Sequenced material: peripheral blood, taken before any cancer treatment. The receptor comes from an older male donor with stage I squamous cell lung carcinoma. The chain has TRBV11-3 and TRBJ2-1; D gene uncertain. The CDR3 nucleotides are TGTGCCAGCAGCTTGAATTGGGCAAATGAGCAGTTCTTC. Amino acids: CASSLNWANEQFF.